This TCR beta chain was recovered during a study of blood T cell repertoires in COVID-19. This CDR3 is built from 16 residues. Germline V CDR1 and CDR2: SGHKS, YYEKEE (reference sequence). V lost 0 bases and J lost 3, with 16 bases in between. TCRdb's copy holds only in-frame clones and misses some; the assay was immunoSEQ multiplex PCR. The sample lists over 150,000 clones, roughly nine tenths occurring once. This clone has only one observation. Sequencing was carried out using peripheral blood. The origin of this receptor is a man younger than 45 with acute or convalescent COVID-19. The rearrangement uses TRBV5-5 and TRBJ2-7, with D maybe TRBD2 (5 bases). CDR3 sequence reads: CASSLGPGGRDYEQYF. CDR3 sequence (DNA): TGTGCCAGCAGCTTGGGACCAGGAGGACGGGACTACGAGCAGTACTTC.